This T cell receptor (beta chain) was identified during a study of molecular identifiers for immune sequencing clone quantification. Overall study context: The replicates split RNA from about 19,000 or 110,000 naive CD8 cells five ways and sequenced four. Study-wide results and caveats: Jurkat TCR RNA spiked in from one cell could reportedly be detected among about a million naive cells.

Turning to this clonotype: Its antigen remains unidentified.

The authors sorted naive CD8 T cells as CD8+CD4-CCR7+CD45RA+. Previously published methods and listed TCR primers were used for the bulk TCR libraries. One entry per CDR3 protein, called by TCRdb with MiXCR from the PCR reads. The table records approximately 100,000 distinct CDR3 sequences, about 35% of them present only once. The CDR3 is 17 amino acids. The clonotype was recovered from a human donor in good health. Some libraries in this study had Jurkat cell RNA spiked in. Source material: naive CD8+ T cells from blood, with Jurkat cell RNA spiked in. Subset described: FACS-sorted CD8+CD4-CCR7+CD45RA+ naive T cells. The chain employs TRBV21-1 and TRBJ1-1. TRBV21-1 constitutes a pseudogene. CDR3: CASSKKWGLPGNTEAFF. In DNA form, the CDR3 reads TGTGCCAGCAGCAAAAAGTGGGGACTGCCAGGGAACACTGAAGCTTTCTTT.